This T cell receptor (beta chain) was identified in a study of blood T cells in healthy people across ages. The CDR3 loop spans 14 amino acids. Germline CDR1 and CDR2: MNHEY and SMNVEV (reference sequence). Through a sample-barcoded 5' primer and a J-beta primer mix, a second PCR was run for roughly 7 to 11 cycles. TCRdb processed the 5' RACE reads anew with MiXCR; each CDR3 protein has one entry. The sample has over a million distinct CDR3 sequences; roughly 43% are singletons. The sample comprised blood. The rearrangement links TRBV27 to TRBJ2-1, with a tentative D call TRBD1 (6 bases). This sequence originates from a woman aged 18-29 years in good health. The CDR3: CASTSWTEGRGQFF. CDR3 DNA sequence: TGTGCGTCAACCTCCTGGACAGAGGGAAGGGGGCAGTTCTTC.